These T cell receptor beta chains were read from a single sample in a study of cytomegalovirus exposure and HLA in healthy donors. This table comes from immunoSEQ multiplex PCR, and its TCRdb copy is limited to in-frame clones, with some not included. The sample carries 150,000 to 200,000 clones, 10% to 15% recorded once. Sequenced: PBMCs. Source of these receptors: a man in his fifties in good health and CMV-seropositive. CDR3s include the opening cysteine and the closing phenylalanine or tryptophan. Fields, in order: V gene, D gene, J gene, clone size, CDR3 protein, CDR3 DNA. The D gene is left open where the match is weak. A clone size is listed for some rows: how often the clone was seen (once, few, many), or a class if it is expanded.

v_gene: TRBV7-3
d_gene: NA
j_gene: TRBJ2-3
abundance: few
CDR3aa: CASSPGPGIYTDTQYF
CDR3nt: TGTGCCAGCAGCCCGGGTCCAGGGATTTACACAGATACGCAGTATTTT

v_gene: TRBV5-4
d_gene: NA
j_gene: TRBJ1-6
abundance: few
CDR3aa: CASSSYQDNSPLHF
CDR3nt: TGTGCCAGCAGCTCGTACCAGGATAATTCACCCCTCCACTTT

v_gene: TRBV15
d_gene: TRBD2
j_gene: TRBJ2-5
abundance: NA
CDR3aa: CATSREGPLAGGHGETQYF
CDR3nt: TGTGCCACCAGCAGAGAGGGACCGCTAGCGGGGGGTCACGGGGAGACCCAGTACTTC

v_gene: TRBV4-3
d_gene: TRBD1
j_gene: TRBJ2-2
abundance: few
CDR3aa: CASSPRGLGTGELFF
CDR3nt: TGCGCCAGCAGCCCCAGGGGGCTTGGCACCGGGGAGCTGTTTTTT

v_gene: TRBV4-3
d_gene: NA
j_gene: TRBJ2-2
abundance: NA
CDR3aa: CASSQDYRAGELFF
CDR3nt: TGCGCCAGCAGCCAAGACTACAGGGCCGGGGAGCTGTTTTTT

v_gene: TRBV6-5
d_gene: NA
j_gene: TRBJ2-2
abundance: few
CDR3aa: CASSPGTGELFF
CDR3nt: TGTGCCAGCAGTCCCGGCACCGGGGAGCTGTTTTTT

v_gene: TRBV7-9
d_gene: NA
j_gene: TRBJ2-4
abundance: NA
CDR3aa: CASSPGGQAAKNIQYF
CDR3nt: TGTGCCAGCAGCCCGGGGGGACAGGCGGCCAAAAACATTCAGTACTTC

v_gene: TRBV11-3
d_gene: NA
j_gene: TRBJ1-1
abundance: NA
CDR3aa: CASSWMRQTNTEAFF
CDR3nt: TGTGCCAGCAGCTGGATGAGACAAACGAACACTGAAGCTTTCTTT

v_gene: TRBV10-2
d_gene: TRBD1
j_gene: TRBJ1-1
abundance: few
CDR3aa: CASRGTGGNTEAFF
CDR3nt: TGCGCCAGCAGGGGGACAGGGGGAAACACTGAAGCTTTCTTT

v_gene: TRBV4-2
d_gene: NA
j_gene: TRBJ1-1
abundance: few
CDR3aa: CASSPMWRNTEAFF
CDR3nt: TGTGCCAGCAGCCCCATGTGGAGGAACACTGAAGCTTTCTTT

v_gene: TRBV2
d_gene: NA
j_gene: TRBJ2-1
abundance: few
CDR3aa: CAIDSYNEQFF
CDR3nt: TGTGCCATTGACTCGTACAATGAGCAGTTCTTC

v_gene: TRBV7-6
d_gene: NA
j_gene: TRBJ1-4
abundance: few
CDR3aa: CASSEEVGTNEKLFF
CDR3nt: TGTGCCAGCAGCGAAGAGGTTGGGACTAATGAAAAACTGTTTTTT

v_gene: TRBV6-5
d_gene: NA
j_gene: TRBJ2-2
abundance: few
CDR3aa: CASSYTRGATGELFF
CDR3nt: TGTGCCAGCAGTTATACCCGGGGGGCCACCGGGGAGCTGTTTTTT

v_gene: TRBV6-6
d_gene: NA
j_gene: TRBJ2-5
abundance: NA
CDR3aa: CASSPTQSERRLPYF
CDR3nt: TGTGCCAGCAGCCCCACCCAGTCCGAGAGAAGACTTCCGTACTTC

v_gene: TRBV9
d_gene: NA
j_gene: TRBJ2-1
abundance: once
CDR3aa: CASSVGGAGGNEQFF
CDR3nt: TGTGCCAGCAGCGTAGGGGGGGCAGGGGGCAATGAGCAGTTCTTC

v_gene: TRBV4-3
d_gene: TRBD1
j_gene: TRBJ1-5
abundance: NA
CDR3aa: CASSQVTGPNQPQHF
CDR3nt: TGCGCCAGCAGCCAAGTGACAGGGCCCAATCAGCCCCAGCATTTT

v_gene: TRBV5-4
d_gene: TRBD1
j_gene: TRBJ2-1
abundance: NA
CDR3aa: CASSLEVHRTGNNEQFF
CDR3nt: TGTGCCAGCAGCTTGGAAGTTCATCGGACAGGTAACAATGAGCAGTTCTTC

v_gene: TRBV1
d_gene: NA
j_gene: TRBJ1-2
abundance: NA
CDR3aa: CTSSLSRDRGRWGYTF
CDR3nt: TGCACCAGCAGCCTCTCCCGGGACAGGGGGAGGTGGGGCTACACCTTC

v_gene: TRBV2
d_gene: NA
j_gene: TRBJ2-5
abundance: few
CDR3aa: CASTKRFLRTLETQYF
CDR3nt: TGTGCCAGCACCAAACGCTTTCTCAGGACACTAGAGACCCAGTACTTC

v_gene: TRBV29-1
d_gene: NA
j_gene: TRBJ1-1
abundance: few
CDR3aa: CSVQPRNTEAFF
CDR3nt: TGCAGCGTACAGCCCCGGAACACTGAAGCTTTCTTT

v_gene: TRBV7-7
d_gene: NA
j_gene: TRBJ1-1
abundance: few
CDR3aa: CASSFSKNTEAFF
CDR3nt: TGTGCCAGCAGCTTTAGTAAGAACACTGAAGCTTTCTTT

v_gene: TRBV5-1
d_gene: NA
j_gene: TRBJ1-4
abundance: few
CDR3aa: CASSLVPAGTNEKLFF
CDR3nt: TGCGCCAGCAGCTTGGTGCCGGCGGGAACTAATGAAAAACTGTTTTTT

v_gene: TRBV5-6
d_gene: NA
j_gene: TRBJ2-7
abundance: NA
CDR3aa: CASSLTGEQYF
CDR3nt: TGTGCCAGCAGCTTGACGGGGGAGCAGTACTTC

v_gene: TRBV25-1
d_gene: NA
j_gene: TRBJ2-5
abundance: NA
CDR3aa: CASSEFQGTQETQYF
CDR3nt: TGTGCCAGCAGTGAATTTCAGGGTACCCAAGAGACCCAGTACTTC

v_gene: TRBV11-2
d_gene: NA
j_gene: TRBJ1-4
abundance: NA
CDR3aa: CASSPRGQSEKLFF
CDR3nt: TGTGCCAGCAGCCCCCGGGGTCAGAGTGAAAAACTGTTTTTT

v_gene: TRBV4-1
d_gene: NA
j_gene: TRBJ2-7
abundance: few
CDR3aa: CASSLETSGANFYEQYF
CDR3nt: TGCGCCAGCAGCCTAGAGACCTCAGGGGCGAACTTCTACGAGCAGTACTTC

v_gene: TRBV15
d_gene: TRBD1
j_gene: TRBJ1-1
abundance: few
CDR3aa: CATSGRGLTEAFF
CDR3nt: TGTGCCACCAGCGGTAGGGGGCTAACTGAAGCTTTCTTT

v_gene: TRBV11-3
d_gene: TRBD2
j_gene: TRBJ2-2
abundance: few
CDR3aa: CASSPAGGPRTGELFF
CDR3nt: TGTGCCAGCAGCCCAGCGGGGGGCCCGAGGACCGGGGAGCTGTTTTTT

v_gene: TRBV5-5
d_gene: NA
j_gene: TRBJ1-2
abundance: NA
CDR3aa: CASSLNRATNYGYTF
CDR3nt: TGTGCCAGCAGCTTGAACAGGGCAACTAACTATGGCTACACCTTC

v_gene: TRBV5-1
d_gene: NA
j_gene: TRBJ1-4
abundance: NA
CDR3aa: CASSLVAGWGEKLFF
CDR3nt: TGCGCCAGCAGCTTGGTGGCAGGGTGGGGTGAAAAACTGTTTTTT

v_gene: TRBV4-1
d_gene: NA
j_gene: TRBJ1-1
abundance: NA
CDR3aa: CASRQGPSYTEAFF
CDR3nt: TGCGCCAGCAGACAGGGACCTTCCTACACTGAAGCTTTCTTT

v_gene: TRBV5-1
d_gene: TRBD1
j_gene: TRBJ1-1
abundance: few
CDR3aa: CASSPGGVMNTEAFF
CDR3nt: TGCGCCAGCAGCCCAGGGGGAGTCATGAACACTGAAGCTTTCTTT

v_gene: TRBV10-3
d_gene: TRBD2
j_gene: TRBJ2-3
abundance: few
CDR3aa: CAIRMTSGGYTDTQYF
CDR3nt: TGTGCCATCAGAATGACTAGCGGGGGTTACACAGATACGCAGTATTTT

v_gene: TRBV6-5
d_gene: TRBD2
j_gene: TRBJ2-2
abundance: NA
CDR3aa: CASSQGLAGTGELFF
CDR3nt: TGTGCCAGCAGTCAAGGACTAGCGGGGACCGGGGAGCTGTTTTTT

v_gene: TRBV5-3
d_gene: NA
j_gene: TRBJ2-1
abundance: few
CDR3aa: CARSPVGLTYNEQFF
CDR3nt: TGTGCCAGAAGTCCCGTGGGCCTTACTTACAATGAGCAGTTCTTC

v_gene: TRBV5-1
d_gene: TRBD1
j_gene: TRBJ1-2
abundance: few
CDR3aa: CASSSRDRVQGYTF
CDR3nt: TGCGCCAGCAGCTCGCGGGACAGGGTTCAAGGCTACACCTTC

v_gene: TRBV10-3
d_gene: NA
j_gene: TRBJ2-2
abundance: NA
CDR3aa: CAISESIDYTTGELFF
CDR3nt: TGTGCCATCAGTGAGTCGATCGACTATACCACCGGGGAGCTGTTTTTT

v_gene: TRBV5-4
d_gene: TRBD1
j_gene: TRBJ2-1
abundance: NA
CDR3aa: CASSTGTDLSNEQFF
CDR3nt: TGTGCCAGCAGCACAGGGACAGACCTGAGCAATGAGCAGTTCTTC

v_gene: TRBV27
d_gene: NA
j_gene: TRBJ2-6
abundance: few
CDR3aa: CASSLYSGANVLTF
CDR3nt: TGTGCCAGCAGTTTGTACTCTGGGGCCAACGTCCTGACTTTC

v_gene: TRBV7-9
d_gene: NA
j_gene: TRBJ1-6
abundance: NA
CDR3aa: CASSLVGLDNSPLHF
CDR3nt: TGTGCCAGCAGCTTAGTGGGACTGGATAATTCACCCCTCCACTTT

v_gene: TRBV28
d_gene: NA
j_gene: TRBJ2-5
abundance: NA
CDR3aa: CASRLSGQETQYF
CDR3nt: TGTGCCAGCAGACTTTCGGGCCAAGAGACCCAGTACTTC

v_gene: TRBV2
d_gene: TRBD1
j_gene: TRBJ2-1
abundance: NA
CDR3aa: CASSLRGQEHNEQFF
CDR3nt: TGTGCCAGCAGTCTACGGGGACAGGAACACAATGAGCAGTTCTTC

v_gene: TRBV5-1
d_gene: NA
j_gene: TRBJ2-4
abundance: NA
CDR3aa: CASSFEAGGAKNIQYF
CDR3nt: TGCGCCAGCAGCTTTGAGGCAGGAGGAGCCAAAAACATTCAGTACTTC

v_gene: TRBV9
d_gene: NA
j_gene: TRBJ2-3
abundance: many
CDR3aa: CASSVGQTDTQYF
CDR3nt: TGTGCCAGCAGCGTAGGTCAGACAGATACGCAGTATTTT

v_gene: TRBV4-2
d_gene: NA
j_gene: TRBJ1-2
abundance: few
CDR3aa: CASNPSPGFILGGYTF
CDR3nt: TGTGCCAGCAACCCATCTCCGGGATTCATCCTAGGAGGCTACACCTTC

v_gene: TRBV25-1
d_gene: TRBD1
j_gene: TRBJ1-4
abundance: NA
CDR3aa: CASSAPGTVRNEKLFF
CDR3nt: TGTGCCAGCAGTGCCCCTGGGACAGTCCGGAATGAAAAACTGTTTTTT

v_gene: TRBV7-2
d_gene: NA
j_gene: TRBJ2-7
abundance: NA
CDR3aa: CASSLLGQFHEQYF
CDR3nt: TGTGCCAGCAGCTTACTAGGACAGTTTCACGAGCAGTACTTC

v_gene: TRBV5-4
d_gene: TRBD1
j_gene: TRBJ2-2
abundance: NA
CDR3aa: CASSSGQGMNTGELFF
CDR3nt: TGTGCCAGCAGCTCGGGACAGGGGATGAACACCGGGGAGCTGTTTTTT

v_gene: TRBV6-5
d_gene: TRBD1
j_gene: TRBJ1-2
abundance: few
CDR3aa: CASSLTTGGGYTF
CDR3nt: TGTGCCAGCAGTTTGACCACAGGGGGCGGCTACACCTTC

v_gene: TRBV30
d_gene: TRBD1
j_gene: TRBJ1-2
abundance: few
CDR3aa: CAFKGAGGYTF
CDR3nt: TGTGCCTTCAAGGGGGCGGGGGGCTACACCTTC

v_gene: TRBV6-5
d_gene: TRBD1
j_gene: TRBJ1-1
abundance: few
CDR3aa: CASTTLGQGGTEAFF
CDR3nt: TGTGCCAGCACCACCCTAGGACAGGGAGGCACTGAAGCTTTCTTT

v_gene: TRBV19
d_gene: NA
j_gene: TRBJ1-1
abundance: NA
CDR3aa: CASSFLGPGTGEEGAFF
CDR3nt: TGTGCCAGTAGTTTCCTGGGGCCGGGGACGGGGGAGGAGGGGGCTTTCTTT

v_gene: TRBV28
d_gene: NA
j_gene: TRBJ1-5
abundance: NA
CDR3aa: CASSFSQRGEHF
CDR3nt: TGTGCCAGCAGTTTTTCCCAACGGGGAGAACATTTT

v_gene: TRBV10-2
d_gene: TRBD1
j_gene: TRBJ1-4
abundance: NA
CDR3aa: CASTGGDEKLFF
CDR3nt: TGCGCCAGCACAGGGGGAGATGAAAAACTGTTTTTT